This is a list of T cell receptor beta chains from one sample in a study of beta chain features in type 1 diabetes. The protocol was immunoSEQ multiplex PCR, while the TCRdb copy is restricted to in-frame clones and leaves out a portion. The sample consists of around 150,000 clones, under 9.5% of them appearing once. Sequences were obtained from central memory CD4+ T cells from blood. The receptors derive from a young man in good health. Both conserved end residues are part of each CDR3. A D gene is named only where the DNA matches it firmly. A row's size may be missing; if present it is once, few, many or a size class.

V: TRBV15; size: NA; J: TRBJ1-1; D: TRBD1; DNA: TGTGCCACCAGCAGAGAGGACAGGCGGGGCACTGAAGCTTTCTTT; CDR3: CATSREDRRGTEAFF
V: TRBV4-1; size: NA; J: TRBJ2-1; D: NA; DNA: TGCGCCAGCAGCCTCAGCGGAGCCAATGAGCAGTTCTTC; CDR3: CASSLSGANEQFF
V: TRBV7-8; size: NA; J: TRBJ1-2; D: NA; DNA: TGTGCCAGCAGCTTTTTCTCGGGGGGCGCGGATGGCTACACCTTC; CDR3: CASSFFSGGADGYTF
V: TRBV6-5; size: few; J: TRBJ1-2; D: NA; DNA: TGTGCCAGCAGTTTGGGGAGAAACTATGGCTACACCTTC; CDR3: CASSLGRNYGYTF
V: TRBV28; size: NA; J: TRBJ2-3; D: TRBD1; DNA: TGTGCCACCTCAACCAGACAGGGTCGGGGACCCACAGATACGCAGTATTTT; CDR3: CATSTRQGRGPTDTQYF
V: TRBV14; size: few; J: TRBJ1-1; D: NA; DNA: TGTGCCAGCAGCCAAGAATTCAACAGGGCGAACACTGAAGCTTTCTTT; CDR3: CASSQEFNRANTEAFF
V: TRBV6-5; size: NA; J: TRBJ2-7; D: TRBD1; DNA: TGTGCCAGCAGTTCCGGACAGGGGGCTCTGGGTGAGCAGTACTTC; CDR3: CASSSGQGALGEQYF
V: TRBV4-2; size: few; J: TRBJ2-5; D: NA; DNA: TGTGCCAGCAGCCAAGAGACAGCGGAGACCCAGTACTTC; CDR3: CASSQETAETQYF
V: TRBV6-5; size: few; J: TRBJ2-1; D: TRBD1; DNA: TGTGCCAGCAGTCCTAGGACAGGGGATGAGCAGTTCTTC; CDR3: CASSPRTGDEQFF
V: TRBV4-3; size: NA; J: TRBJ2-7; D: TRBD2; DNA: TGCGCCAGCAGCCAAGATTTTGGTAGTGCGGGGGACTACGAGCAGTACTTC; CDR3: CASSQDFGSAGDYEQYF
V: TRBV9; size: NA; J: TRBJ1-3; D: NA; DNA: TGTGCCAGCAGCGCCCCGCAGGGAAACACCATATATTTT; CDR3: CASSAPQGNTIYF
V: TRBV18; size: NA; J: TRBJ2-7; D: NA; DNA: TGTGCCAGCTCACCCCCCGACACTTCCTACGAGCAGTACTTC; CDR3: CASSPPDTSYEQYF
V: TRBV7-2; size: few; J: TRBJ2-3; D: NA; DNA: TGTGCCAGCAGCGACGGGGGCACAGATACGCAGTATTTT; CDR3: CASSDGGTDTQYF
V: TRBV21-1; size: few; J: TRBJ2-1; D: NA; DNA: TGTGCCAGCAGCAAGGGGGCTAGCGGCCGGTGTTACAATGAGCAGTTCTTC; CDR3: CASSKGASGRCYNEQFF
V: TRBV30; size: many; J: TRBJ2-1; D: NA; DNA: TGTGCCTGGGACCGGGGCTCCTACAATGAGCAGTTCTTC; CDR3: CAWDRGSYNEQFF
V: TRBV9; size: NA; J: TRBJ2-3; D: NA; DNA: TGTGCCAGCAGCGTTGGGGGGACGCTTGGAGATACGCAGTATTTT; CDR3: CASSVGGTLGDTQYF
V: TRBV7-2; size: few; J: TRBJ2-7; D: NA; DNA: TGTGCCAGCAGCTTTGCGGGGGCTCGAGTCCACGAGCAGTACTTC; CDR3: CASSFAGARVHEQYF
V: TRBV27; size: few; J: TRBJ2-2; D: TRBD2; DNA: TGTGCCAGCAGGGGACTAGTGGCCGGGGAGCTGTTTTTT; CDR3: CASRGLVAGELFF